The 23 T cell receptor beta chains reported below all come from one sample, sequenced in a study of blood T cell repertoires in COVID-19. Assay used: immunoSEQ multiplex PCR; TCRdb lists only in-frame clones, some missing. This table has roughly 220,000 clones, around 85% appearing once. The sample was PBMCs or T cells enriched from blood (not recorded which). The receptor source for this set is a woman between 35 and 50 years old with acute COVID-19.

J is TRBJ1-1 and V is TRBV3-1 (or the pseudogene TRBV3-2); tentatively, D is TRBD1 (6 bases). Germline lookup yields CDR1 LGHDT and CDR2 YNNKEL (reference sequence). Deletions cut 0 bases from V and 1 base from J, with 9 bases between. CDR3 length equals 15 residues. The CDR3 coding sequence is TGTGCCAGCAGCCAAGATGGGGGCGGGAACACTGAAGCTTTCTTT. This translates into CASSQDGGGNTEAFF.

V usage is TRBV9 and J usage is TRBJ2-1; perhaps TRBD2 as D (5 bases). The CDR3 sequence is 16 residues long. Looked up from germline, CDR1 is SGDLS and CDR2 is YYNGEE. Trimming pared 4 bases from V and 0 bases from J, leaving 14 bases between. The CDR3 DNA sequence: TGTGCCAGCAGCCCCCAAGCTGGGAGCTCCTACAATGAGCAGTTCTTC. Translating gives CASSPQAGSSYNEQFF.

This chain uses TRBV7-9 with TRBJ1-4; perhaps TRBD1 as D (5 bases). This CDR3 spans 13 amino acids. V gave up 3 bases and J gave up 7 bases, with 9 bases separating them. From germline, CDR1 is SEHNR and CDR2 FQNEAQ (reference sequence). The CDR3 DNA follows: TGTGCCAGCAGCTTTTTGGGGGGTGAAAAACTGTTTTTT. Translated: CASSFLGGEKLFF.

This chain links TRBV3-1 (or the pseudogene TRBV3-2) with TRBJ2-7; D may be TRBD2 (6 bases). There are 15 residues in the CDR3. Germline V CDR1 and CDR2: LGHDT, YNNKEL (reference sequence). The V gene lost 0 bases and the J gene lost 6 bases, with 15 bases spanning the gap. CDR3 in DNA: TGTGCCAGCAGCCAAGATGGGCAAACTAGCCGCGAGCAGTACTTC. Its translation is CASSQDGQTSREQYF.

This sequence joins TRBV5-4 and TRBJ1-1; no reliable D call. The V end was cut by 4 bases, the J end by 1 base, with 17 bases between. This CDR3 is 16 amino acids long. Germline V CDR1 and CDR2: SGHNT, YYREEE (reference sequence). The chain's CDR3 is CASSDREGEENTEAFF. The CDR3 DNA reads TGTGCCAGCAGCGACCGGGAAGGAGAGGAGAACACTGAAGCTTTCTTT.

The chain employs TRBV28 and TRBJ1-2; 8 bases match TRBD1. The length of the CDR3 is 14 residues. Germline V CDR1 and CDR2: MDHEN, SYDVKM. The junction had 4 bases not matched to a gene; V was cut back by 2 bases and J by 5 bases. The CDR3, as DNA: TGTGCCAGCAGTTTACGACAGGGGCAGTATGGCTACACCTTC. Translating it yields CASSLRQGQYGYTF.

The chain is built from TRBV30 and TRBJ2-3; weak D call: TRBD2 (6 bases). Germline-derived CDR1 and CDR2 are GTSNPN and SVGIG (reference sequence). Trimming took 2 bases from V and 4 from J, leaving 22 bases between them. The CDR3 sequence is 17 residues long. This CDR3 is CAWSIRRGRTWADTQYF. In DNA form, the CDR3 reads TGTGCCTGGAGTATCCGTAGAGGGAGGACTTGGGCAGATACGCAGTATTTT.

The gene calls are TRBV2 and TRBJ2-6, with 7 positions matching TRBD2. The V gene's germline CDR1 is SNHLY and CDR2 FYNNEI. This CDR3 has 17 amino acids. V was clipped by 4 bases and J by 2 bases; unmatched bases: 8. The CDR3 spells CASSGPSGVPGANVLTF. In DNA form, the CDR3 reads TGTGCCAGCAGTGGGCCCAGCGGGGTCCCTGGGGCCAACGTCCTGACTTTC.

The gene calls are TRBV28 and TRBJ1-5; the D gene is possibly TRBD1 (5 bases). This CDR3 contains 15 residues. Germline V gene lookup returns CDR1 MDHEN and CDR2 SYDVKM. V was cut by 6 bases and J by 0 bases, with 12 bases left in between. The CDR3 region is CASSPRQTSNQPQHF. In DNA, the CDR3 is TGTGCCAGCAGCCCCCGACAGACTAGCAATCAGCCCCAGCATTTT.

This chain joins TRBV5-1 and TRBJ1-4; TRBD1 might be the D (6 bases). The CDR3 contains 15 residues. Germline lookup yields CDR1 SGHRS and CDR2 YFSETQ. The V and J ends lost 0 bases and 8 bases respectively, with 14 bases between them. CDR3 DNA sequence: TGCGCCAGCAGCTTGGACGCCAGGGGACCCGAAAAACTGTTTTTT. Protein product: CASSLDARGPEKLFF.

This clone was found a few times. V and J are TRBV11-2 and TRBJ2-1, with D perhaps matching TRBD2 (7 bases). Germline V gene lookup returns CDR1 SGHAT and CDR2 FQNNGV. This CDR3 is 15 amino acids long. V gave up 5 bases and J gave up 7 bases, with 18 bases separating them. The CDR3 region is CASSAGSGGKNEQFF. The CDR3 DNA follows: TGTGCCAGCAGCGCAGGGTCGGGGGGCAAAAATGAGCAGTTCTTC.

The V gene is TRBV7-8, the J gene TRBJ1-3; D is ambiguous. Looked up from germline, CDR1 is SGHVS and CDR2 is FQNEAQ. V was pared by 5 bases and J by 4 bases, with 6 bases between. There are 12 residues in the CDR3. The CDR3 DNA sequence: TGTGCCAGCAGCCCCAGGGGAAACACCATATATTTT. Its protein product is CASSPRGNTIYF.

This clone was observed a few times. The rearrangement uses TRBV24-1 and TRBJ1-2; 7 bases line up with TRBD1. V lost 3 bases to trimming and J lost 7 bases; unmatched junction nucleotides: 4. Per germline, CDR1 KGHDR and CDR2 SFDVKD. There are 13 residues in the CDR3. CDR3 DNA sequence: TGTGCCACCAGTGATGCAGACAGGGTTGGCTACACCTTC. Translation: CATSDADRVGYTF.

The chain is built from TRBV18 and TRBJ2-2; 7 bases align to TRBD1. The V gene end was trimmed by 0 bases and the J gene end by 6 bases; junction bases not matched to a gene: 1. Per germline, CDR1 KGHSH and CDR2 LQKENI. The length of the CDR3 is 14 residues. CDR3 in amino acids: CASSPPQGAGELFF. In nucleotides, the CDR3 is TGTGCCAGCTCACCACCCCAGGGGGCCGGGGAGCTGTTTTTT.

A note on this clone: This sample also contains other DNA sequences that code for the same CDR3. The chain joins TRBV7-2 to TRBJ2-3, with D possibly matching TRBD1 (7 bases). Between the trimmed V and J ends, which lost 1 base and 3 bases, there was a span of 11 bases. CDR3 length: 15 amino acids. The germline V gene has CDR1 SGHTA and CDR2 FQGNSA. CDR3 nucleotides: TGTGCCAGCAGCTTAGACAGGGGAGGTACAGATACGCAGTATTTT. Translated: CASSLDRGGTDTQYF.

This rearrangement joins TRBV28 to TRBJ2-2, with 9 bases that match TRBD2. After removal of 4 bases from V and 4 bases from J, the junction contained 7 bases not matched to a gene. The CDR3 length is 16 residues. Germline assignment: CDR1 MDHEN and CDR2 SYDVKM. The CDR3: CASSWGSGRSTGELFF. In DNA form, the CDR3 reads TGTGCCAGCAGTTGGGGTAGCGGGAGATCCACCGGGGAGCTGTTTTTT.

The rearrangement joins TRBV24-1 to TRBJ2-3; TRBD2 agrees at 10 bases. With 3 bases clipped from V and 4 bases from J, the junction kept 9 bases outside the gene matches. CDR3 size: 17 residues. CDR1 and CDR2 (germline): KGHDR, SFDVKD. The CDR3 DNA follows: TGTGCCACCAGTGATCGGACTAGCGGAAGAGAATCAGATACGCAGTATTTT. It specifies CATSDRTSGRESDTQYF.

This sequence joins TRBV19 and TRBJ1-3; TRBD1 matches at 7 bases. The V gene end was trimmed by 6 bases and the J gene end by 5 bases; junction bases not matched to a gene: 10. Looked up from germline, CDR1 is LNHDA and CDR2 is SQIVND (reference sequence). This CDR3 region has 15 residues. CDR3 sequence: CASRDFDRDRNTIYF. The CDR3 nucleotides read TGTGCCAGTAGGGACTTCGACAGGGATCGAAACACCATATATTTT. The entire variable domain, with the rest obtained from reference TRBV19 and TRBJ1-3, is as follows: DGGITQSPKYLFRKEGQNVTLSCEQNLNHDAMYWYRQDPGQGLRLIYYSQIVNDFQKGDIAEGYSVSREKKESFPLTVTSAQKNPTAFYLCASRDFDRDRNTIYFGEGSWLTVV.

V and J are TRBV18 and TRBJ2-5; 11 bases map to TRBD2. This CDR3 is built from 17 residues. With 3 bases clipped from V and 5 bases from J, the junction kept 11 bases outside the gene matches. From germline, CDR1 is KGHSH and CDR2 LQKENI. The CDR3 reads CASSPSDSGRAGETQYF. DNA of the CDR3: TGTGCCAGCTCACCCTCCGATAGCGGGAGGGCCGGGGAGACCCAGTACTTC. Filled out from reference TRBV18 and TRBJ2-5, the complete variable domain reads NAGVMQNPRHLVRRRGQEARLRCSPMKGHSHVYWYRQLPEEGLKFMVYLQKENIIDESGMPKERFSAEFPKEGPSILRIQQVVRGDSAAYFCASSPSDSGRAGETQYFGPGTRLLVL.

A few counts support this clone. The chain uses TRBV5-1 and TRBJ1-2; 8 positions match TRBD1. Trimming took 4 bases from V and 4 from J; bases not matched to a gene: 9. Germline V gives CDR1 SGHRS, CDR2 YFSETQ. The CDR3 covers 15 residues. CDR3 sequence: CASSPSWTGPYGYTF. The CDR3 DNA reads as TGCGCCAGCAGCCCGAGCTGGACAGGGCCCTATGGCTACACCTTC.

This rearrangement joins TRBV28 to TRBJ1-3; D remains unclear. The ends were cut back, 5 bases at V and 0 bases at J, with 8 bases in the middle. Germline CDR1 is MDHEN and CDR2 is SYDVKM. This CDR3 spans 14 amino acids. In DNA form, the CDR3 reads TGTGCCAGCAGTCCAGTGAACTCTGGAAACACCATATATTTT. Translation gives CASSPVNSGNTIYF.

This clone was found a few times. The chain couples TRBV28 to TRBJ1-6, with TRBD1 identical over 8 bases. Germline assignment: CDR1 MDHEN and CDR2 SYDVKM. V gave up 5 bases and J gave up 9 bases; unmatched junction bases: 9. This CDR3 is built from 15 residues. As DNA, the CDR3 is TGTGCCAGCAGTCCACCGGACAGGGAGGCTTCACCCCTCCACTTT. Protein: CASSPPDREASPLHF.

The chain uses TRBV6-5 and TRBJ1-5; D might be TRBD1 (5 bases). The CDR3 is 14 amino acids. V lost 4 bases, J lost 3 bases, and 10 bases lay in between. Germline CDR1 and CDR2: MNHEY and SVGAGI. The CDR3 coding sequence is TGTGCCAGCAGTTCTTCAGGGTTCAATCAGCCCCAGCATTTT. Its translation: CASSSSGFNQPQHF.